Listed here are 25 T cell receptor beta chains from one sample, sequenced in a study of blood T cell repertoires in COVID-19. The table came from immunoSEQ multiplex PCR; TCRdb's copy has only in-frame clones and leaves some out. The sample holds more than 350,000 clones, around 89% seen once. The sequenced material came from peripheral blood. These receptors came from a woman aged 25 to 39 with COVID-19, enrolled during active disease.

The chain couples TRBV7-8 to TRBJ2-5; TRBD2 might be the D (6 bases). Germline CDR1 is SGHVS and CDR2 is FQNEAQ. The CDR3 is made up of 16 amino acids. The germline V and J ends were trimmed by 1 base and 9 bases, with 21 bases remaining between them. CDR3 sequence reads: CASSLVGGAGSASQYF. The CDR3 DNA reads TGTGCCAGCAGCTTAGTTGGAGGGGCCGGGTCTGCTTCCCAGTACTTC.

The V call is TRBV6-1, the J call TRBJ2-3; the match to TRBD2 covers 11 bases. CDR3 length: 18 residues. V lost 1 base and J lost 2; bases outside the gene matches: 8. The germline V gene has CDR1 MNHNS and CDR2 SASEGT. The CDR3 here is CASSEGLAGPIFTDTQYF. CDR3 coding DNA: TGTGCCAGCAGTGAAGGACTAGCGGGGCCCATCTTCACAGATACGCAGTATTTT.

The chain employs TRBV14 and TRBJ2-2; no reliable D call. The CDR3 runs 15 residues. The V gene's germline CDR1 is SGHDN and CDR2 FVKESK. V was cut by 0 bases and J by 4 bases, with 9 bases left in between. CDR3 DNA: TGTGCCAGCAGCCAAGAAGCATCGGTCACCGGGGAGCTGTTTTTT. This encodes CASSQEASVTGELFF.

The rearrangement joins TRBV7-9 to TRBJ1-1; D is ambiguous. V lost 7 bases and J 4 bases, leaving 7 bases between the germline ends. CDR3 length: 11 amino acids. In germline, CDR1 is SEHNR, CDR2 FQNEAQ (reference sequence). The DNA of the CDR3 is TGTGCCAGCATCCCTTCCACTGAAGCTTTCTTT. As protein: CASIPSTEAFF.

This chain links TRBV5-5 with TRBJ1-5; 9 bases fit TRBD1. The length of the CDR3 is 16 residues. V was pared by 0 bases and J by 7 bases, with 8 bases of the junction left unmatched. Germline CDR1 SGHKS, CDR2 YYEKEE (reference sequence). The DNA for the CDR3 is TGTGCCAGCAGCTTGGGTACAGGGGGCGCGGTACAGCCCCAGCATTTT. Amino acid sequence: CASSLGTGGAVQPQHF.

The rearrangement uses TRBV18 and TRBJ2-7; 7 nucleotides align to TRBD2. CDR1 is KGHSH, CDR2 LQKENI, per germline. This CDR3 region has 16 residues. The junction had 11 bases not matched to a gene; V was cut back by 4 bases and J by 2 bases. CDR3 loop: CASSLTGLPSTYEQYV. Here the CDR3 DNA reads TGTGCCAGCTCACTAACGGGACTACCCAGCACCTACGAGCAGTACGTC.

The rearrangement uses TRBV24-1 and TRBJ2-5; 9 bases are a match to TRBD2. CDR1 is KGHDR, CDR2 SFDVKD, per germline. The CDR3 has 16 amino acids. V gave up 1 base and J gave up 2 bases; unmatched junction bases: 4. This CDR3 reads CATSDFQTSGQETQYF. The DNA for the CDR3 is TGTGCCACCAGTGATTTTCAGACTAGCGGTCAAGAGACCCAGTACTTC.

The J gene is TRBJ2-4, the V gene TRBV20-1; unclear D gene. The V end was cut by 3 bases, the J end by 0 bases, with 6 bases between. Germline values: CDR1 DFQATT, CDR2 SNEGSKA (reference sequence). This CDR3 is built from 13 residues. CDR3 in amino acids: CSASSVAKNIQYF. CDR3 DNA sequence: TGCAGTGCTAGTTCCGTAGCCAAAAACATTCAGTACTTC.

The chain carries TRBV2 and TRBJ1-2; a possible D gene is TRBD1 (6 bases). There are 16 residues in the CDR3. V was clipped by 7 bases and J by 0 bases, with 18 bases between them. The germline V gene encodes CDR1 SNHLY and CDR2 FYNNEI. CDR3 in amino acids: CASKRTENPTNYGYTF. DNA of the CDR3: TGTGCCAGCAAGAGGACAGAAAACCCGACTAACTATGGCTACACCTTC.

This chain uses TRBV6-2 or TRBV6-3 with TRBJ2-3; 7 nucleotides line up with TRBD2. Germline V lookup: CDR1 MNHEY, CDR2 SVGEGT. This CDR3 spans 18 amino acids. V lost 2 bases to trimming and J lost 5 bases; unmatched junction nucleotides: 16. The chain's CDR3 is CASSYLAPSGKYIDTQYF. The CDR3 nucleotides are TGTGCCAGCAGTTACCTGGCCCCTAGCGGTAAATATATAGATACGCAGTATTTT.

CDR3: CASSLVGVTSTDTQYF. CDR3 nucleotides: TGTGCCAGCAGCTTAGTGGGAGTCACTAGCACAGATACGCAGTATTTT. V is TRBV5-6 and J is TRBJ2-3; TRBD2 might be the D (5 bases). V dropped 2 bases and J dropped 0 bases, with 13 bases sitting between them. The length of the CDR3 is 16 residues. Germline values: CDR1 SGHDT, CDR2 YYEEEE.

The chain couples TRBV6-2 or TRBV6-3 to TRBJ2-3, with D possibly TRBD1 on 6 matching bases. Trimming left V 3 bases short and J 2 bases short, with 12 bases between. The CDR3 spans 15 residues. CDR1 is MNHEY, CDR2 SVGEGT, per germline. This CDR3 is CASSYGGQDTDTQYF. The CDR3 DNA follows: TGTGCCAGCAGTTATGGGGGCCAAGACACAGATACGCAGTATTTT.

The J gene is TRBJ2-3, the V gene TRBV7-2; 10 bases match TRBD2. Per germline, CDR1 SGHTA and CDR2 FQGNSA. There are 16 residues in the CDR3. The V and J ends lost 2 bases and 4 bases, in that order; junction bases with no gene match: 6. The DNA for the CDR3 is TGTGCCAGCAGCTTAAGCCAGCGGGAGGGCCCAGATACGCAGTATTTT. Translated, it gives CASSLSQREGPDTQYF.

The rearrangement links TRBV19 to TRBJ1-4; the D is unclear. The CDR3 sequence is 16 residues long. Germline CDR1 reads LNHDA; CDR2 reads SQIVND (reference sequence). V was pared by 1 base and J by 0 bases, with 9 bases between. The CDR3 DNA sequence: TGTGCCAGTAGTATAGCTACAGTTGCAACTAATGAAAAACTGTTTTTT. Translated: CASSIATVATNEKLFF.

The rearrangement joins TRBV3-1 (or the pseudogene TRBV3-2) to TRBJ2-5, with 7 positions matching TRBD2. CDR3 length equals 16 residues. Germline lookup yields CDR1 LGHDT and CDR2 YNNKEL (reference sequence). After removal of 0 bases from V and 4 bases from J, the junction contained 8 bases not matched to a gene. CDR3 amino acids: CASSQDRAGVGETQYF. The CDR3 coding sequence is TGTGCCAGCAGCCAAGATCGCGCGGGAGTTGGAGAGACCCAGTACTTC.

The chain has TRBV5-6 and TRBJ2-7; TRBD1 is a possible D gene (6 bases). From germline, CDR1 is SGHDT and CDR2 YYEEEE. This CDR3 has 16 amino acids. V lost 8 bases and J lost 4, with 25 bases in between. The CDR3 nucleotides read TGTGCCAGAGGGGGTAGAACCAATCCCCTCCTTTACGAGCAGTACGTC. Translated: CARGGRTNPLLYEQYV.

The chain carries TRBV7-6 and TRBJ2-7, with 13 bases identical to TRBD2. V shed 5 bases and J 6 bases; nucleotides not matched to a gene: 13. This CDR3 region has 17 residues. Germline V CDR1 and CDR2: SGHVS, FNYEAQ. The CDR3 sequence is CASSPGYGLAGVPEQYV. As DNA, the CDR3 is TGTGCCAGCAGCCCCGGATATGGACTAGCGGGAGTTCCCGAGCAGTACGTC.

The CDR3 region is CASRDFGSGANVLTF. For the CDR3, the DNA is TGTGCCAGCAGGGACTTCGGATCTGGGGCCAACGTCCTGACTTTC. The rearrangement joins TRBV27 to TRBJ2-6, with D possibly TRBD2 on 5 matching bases. Trimming took off 6 bases at V and 1 base at J, with 10 bases between the two ends. CDR1 is MNHEY and CDR2 is SMNVEV in the germline V gene (reference sequence). The CDR3 sequence is 15 residues long.

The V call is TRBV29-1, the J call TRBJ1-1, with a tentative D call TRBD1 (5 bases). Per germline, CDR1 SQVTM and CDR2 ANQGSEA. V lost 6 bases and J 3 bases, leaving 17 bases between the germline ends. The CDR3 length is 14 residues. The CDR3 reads CSVPSGYSYTEAFF. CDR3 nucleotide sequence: TGCAGCGTCCCTTCAGGGTATTCATACACTGAAGCTTTCTTT.

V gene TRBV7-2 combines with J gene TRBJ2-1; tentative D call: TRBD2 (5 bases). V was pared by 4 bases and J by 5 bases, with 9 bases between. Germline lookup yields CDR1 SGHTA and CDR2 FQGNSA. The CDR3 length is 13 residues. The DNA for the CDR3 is TGTGCCAGCAGCTCCTCAGCGGACAATGAGCAGTTCTTC. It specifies CASSSSADNEQFF.

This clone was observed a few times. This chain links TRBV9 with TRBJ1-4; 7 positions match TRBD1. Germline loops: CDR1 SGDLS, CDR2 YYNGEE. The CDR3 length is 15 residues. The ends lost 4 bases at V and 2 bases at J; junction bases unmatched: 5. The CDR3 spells CASSTQGVTNEKLFF. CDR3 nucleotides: TGTGCCAGCAGCACGCAGGGGGTCACTAATGAAAAACTGTTTTTT.

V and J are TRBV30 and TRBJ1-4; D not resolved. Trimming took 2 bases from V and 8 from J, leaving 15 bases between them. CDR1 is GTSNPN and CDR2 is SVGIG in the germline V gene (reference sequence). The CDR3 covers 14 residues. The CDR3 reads CAWSFGRLREKLFF. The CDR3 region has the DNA TGTGCCTGGAGTTTTGGCCGTTTAAGAGAAAAACTGTTTTTT.

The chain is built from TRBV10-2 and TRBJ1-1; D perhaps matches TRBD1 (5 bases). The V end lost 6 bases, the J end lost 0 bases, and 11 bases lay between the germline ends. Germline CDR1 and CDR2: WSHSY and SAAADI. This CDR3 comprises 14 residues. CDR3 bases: TGCGCCAGCAGGGACACGTACATGAACACTGAAGCTTTCTTT. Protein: CASRDTYMNTEAFF.

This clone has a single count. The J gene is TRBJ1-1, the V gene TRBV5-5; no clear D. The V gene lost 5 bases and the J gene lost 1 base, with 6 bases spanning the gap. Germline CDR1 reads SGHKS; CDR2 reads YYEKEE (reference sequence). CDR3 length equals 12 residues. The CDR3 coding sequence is TGTGCCAGCAGACAGACGAACACTGAAGCTTTCTTT. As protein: CASRQTNTEAFF.

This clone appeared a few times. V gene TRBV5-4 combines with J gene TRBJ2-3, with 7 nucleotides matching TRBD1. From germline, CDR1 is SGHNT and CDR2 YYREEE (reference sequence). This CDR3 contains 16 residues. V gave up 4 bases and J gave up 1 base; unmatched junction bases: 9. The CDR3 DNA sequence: TGTGCCAGCAGCCCCCCCCAAGGGGGCCGCACAGATACGCAGTATTTT. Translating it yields CASSPPQGGRTDTQYF.